Detailed here is one T cell receptor (beta chain). Measured with immunoSEQ multiplex PCR; TCRdb has only the in-frame clones, and not every one. There are more than 350,000 clones in the sample; around 90% occur only once, and 9% to 15% lies in the top ten. Treatment: some 20 received Ad26.COV2.S at low or high dose, single or two shots; a few received placebo; per-sample allocation not given. It was on day 63 after the first vaccine or placebo injection that samples were taken. This record belongs to a study of Ad26.COV2.S vaccination and SARS-CoV-2 variants. This material consisted of peripheral blood, taken in a trial of Ad26.COV2.S vaccine versus placebo. The receptor's source is a person between 18 and 60 years old who received the Ad26.COV2.S COVID-19 vaccine or a placebo.

The CDR3 DNA reads TGTGCCACCAGCAGAGATACGGGACGGCAAGGCAATGAGCAGTTCTTC. Its translation: CATSRDTGRQGNEQFF. This sequence joins TRBV15 and TRBJ2-1, with D perhaps matching TRBD1 or TRBD2 (5 bases each). This CDR3 spans 16 amino acids. Trimming took 0 bases from V and 6 from J, leaving 15 bases between them. CDR1 is LNHNV and CDR2 is YYDKDF in the germline V gene (reference sequence).